The 3 T cell receptor beta chains below all came from one sample that was sequenced in a study of cytomegalovirus exposure and HLA in healthy donors. The PCR ran on 60 Vbeta and 13 Jbeta primers. The repertoire was sequenced with immunoSEQ multiplex PCR; TCRdb's copy has only in-frame clones and lacks some. The sample records over 120,000 clones, around 75% being singletons. The specimen sequenced was PBMCs. Receptor source: a woman in her twenties or thirties in good health and CMV-seronegative.

The chain recombines TRBV18 with TRBJ1-5; weak D call: TRBD1 (5 bases). Germline V gene lookup returns CDR1 KGHSH and CDR2 LQKENI. The germline V and J ends were trimmed by 3 bases and 2 bases, with 14 bases remaining between them. The CDR3 runs to 16 residues. CDR3 region: CASSPSGGAGNQPQHF. The CDR3, as DNA: TGTGCCAGCTCACCGTCGGGAGGGGCTGGCAATCAGCCCCAGCATTTT.

V and J are TRBV23-1 and TRBJ1-2; 8 bases line up with TRBD1. TRBV23-1 is labeled an ORF, and its function is uncertain. V dropped 3 bases and J dropped 2; count of bases not matched to a gene: 29. The CDR3 totals 23 residues. The CDR3: CASSHPPLHKSRTGMNRNYGYTF. The CDR3 DNA reads as TGCGCCAGCAGTCACCCCCCTCTCCACAAATCACGGACAGGGATGAATAGGAACTATGGCTACACCTTC.

This chain connects TRBV5-1 to TRBJ2-7; 7 bases fit TRBD1. The germline V gene has CDR1 SGHRS and CDR2 YFSETQ. V lost 4 bases, J lost 6 bases, and 10 bases stayed unmatched. This CDR3 comprises 14 residues. Written as DNA, the CDR3 is TGCGCCAGCAGCCCTACGACAGGGTCACTCGAGCAGTACTTC. Its protein is CASSPTTGSLEQYF.